This TCR beta chain came from a study of blood T cell repertoires in COVID-19 (dated by TCRdb to 2018 to 2021). For the wider study: Samples covering the acute and convalescent phases of COVID-19 were provided by collaborators in the United States, Italy and Spain. The material from the prospective study consisted of cDNA or gDNA derived from T cells, B-cell-depleted T cells, or PBMCs. Subjects who had been exposed to COVID-19, were actively infected with it, or had recovered from it provided the deeply sampled blood TCRbeta repertoires that made up the dataset. A freely available public database, intended as a resource for researchers studying the immune response to SARS-CoV-2, is where the repertoires were released. Samples were obtained from the ongoing ImmuneRACE study (first 160 participants) and from some 1,300 subjects provided by 6 global collaborators. Sample metadata almost always included a de-identified subject ID, COVID-19 status, age in years and sex. HLA class I and class II types, where available, came from metadata supplied by the sample provider rather than from assay-based typing.

The paper as a whole reports these results and caveats: Clinical and demographic metadata were provided uncurated, with the amount varying by source and participant.

The germline V gene encodes CDR1 SGHAT and CDR2 FQNNGV. The CDR3 runs 17 amino acids, cysteine and phenylalanine included. Solely the CDR3 DNA is kept, with 51 bases framed from the first base. V and J are trimmed by 1 base and 1 base, and the gene matches miss 5 bases of the junction. The collaborating institutions used their own protocols to collect whole blood in K2EDTA tubes. For TCRbeta analysis, collaborators shipped samples in one of three forms: frozen whole blood, isolated PBMCs, or DNA extracted from either of those sample types. The immunoSEQ Assay, a bias-controlled multiplex PCR, was used to amplify TCRbeta CDR3 regions from genomic DNA. The authors' pipeline ran thus. The number of nucleated cells in each sample was estimated by amplification of reference gene primers within the assay. Sequence reads were collapsed and filtered to measure the absolute abundance of every unique TCRbeta CDR3 rearrangement. For each sample, productive Simpson clonality was calculated as the square root of Simpson's diversity index over productive rearrangements. TCRdb obtained this table from immuneACCESS and retained in-frame rearrangements with V and J assigned. These tables miss some clones; where compared with another copy, unresolved V genes account for less than half of the shortfall, and the remainder is unexplained. The DNA was the basis for D and trimming; V, J and clone size are from that table. The sample table holds 130,000 or so clones, of which approximately 90% were seen once. The leading ten clones occupy 1.5% of the sample.

As to this clone: Its antigen remains unidentified. One base away there is no much larger clone; base qualities are not given.

Sequences were obtained from peripheral blood. The sequence came from a human donor in a cohort sampled during active COVID-19. The chain is encoded by TRBV11-2 joined to TRBJ2-7, and TRBD2 aligns with 12 junction nucleotides. The encoded CDR3 is CASSLVSSGRASYEQYF. Here is the DNA: TGTGCCAGCAGCTTAGTCTCTAGCGGGAGGGCATCCTACGAGCAGTACTTC.